The present T cell receptor beta chain was sequenced within a study of blood T cell repertoires in COVID-19. On the study more broadly: The United States, Italy and Spain provided the acute and convalescent COVID-19 samples. PBMCs, B-cell-depleted T cells, or T cells were the source of the cDNA or gDNA that made up the material.

Trimming took 5 bases from V and 6 from J; bases not matched to a gene: 13. Per the germline V gene, CDR1 is SGHRS and CDR2 is YFSETQ. CDR3 length: 15 residues. Authors' analysis steps: Amplifying reference gene primers gave estimates of nucleated cell counts. This table comes from immunoSEQ multiplex PCR, and its TCRdb copy is limited to in-frame clones, with some not included. V, J and clone size are taken as reported in that table, and D and trimming were inferred from the DNA itself. Counted here are roughly 230,000 clones, about four fifths occurring once; the ten biggest clones make up approximately 8.6%.

This clonotype originated in a man aged 35 to 55 with active or convalescent COVID-19. Sequencing used peripheral blood. The J gene is TRBJ1-2, the V gene TRBV5-1, with TRBD1 matching over 7 bases. The CDR3 DNA sequence: TGCGCCAGCAGTCGAGCCAGGGGGTTGGGGGATGGCTACACCTTC. Residues: CASSRARGLGDGYTF.